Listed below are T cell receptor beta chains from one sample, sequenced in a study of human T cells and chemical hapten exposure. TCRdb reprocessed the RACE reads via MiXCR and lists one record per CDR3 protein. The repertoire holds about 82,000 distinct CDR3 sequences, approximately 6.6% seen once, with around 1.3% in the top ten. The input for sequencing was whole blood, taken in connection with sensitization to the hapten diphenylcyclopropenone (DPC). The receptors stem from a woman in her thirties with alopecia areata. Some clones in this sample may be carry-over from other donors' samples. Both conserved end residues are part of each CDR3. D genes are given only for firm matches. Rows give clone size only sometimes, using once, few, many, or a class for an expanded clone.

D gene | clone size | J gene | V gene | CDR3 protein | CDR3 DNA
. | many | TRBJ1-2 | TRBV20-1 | CSARGQAYGYTF | TGCAGTGCTAGAGGTCAGGCCTATGGCTACACCTTC
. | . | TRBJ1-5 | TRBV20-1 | CSARSIPRGGSNQPQHF | TGCAGTGCTAGATCGATACCCCGAGGCGGAAGCAATCAGCCCCAGCATTTT
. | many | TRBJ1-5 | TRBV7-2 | CASSRGQTFHF | TGTGCCAGCAGCAGAGGACAGACCTTCCATTTT
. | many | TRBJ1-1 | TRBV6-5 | CASSSGYTEAFF | TGTGCCAGCAGCTCAGGGTATACTGAAGCTTTCTTT
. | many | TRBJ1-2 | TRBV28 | CASSPETTFGSYGYTF | TGTGCCAGCAGTCCCGAGACAACCTTCGGGTCTTATGGCTACACCTTC
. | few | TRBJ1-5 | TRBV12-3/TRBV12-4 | CASNWGASQQPQHF | TGTGCCAGCAACTGGGGCGCATCACAGCAGCCCCAGCATTTT
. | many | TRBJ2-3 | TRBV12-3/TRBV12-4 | CASSRDSWRGTQYF | TGTGCCAGCAGTCGGGACAGTTGGAGGGGGACGCAGTATTTT
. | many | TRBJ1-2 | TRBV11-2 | CASSSTGSRDYGYTF | TGTGCCAGCAGCTCTACAGGGTCTAGGGACTATGGCTACACCTTC
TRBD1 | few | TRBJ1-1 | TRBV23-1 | CASSHNDRVNTEAFF | TGCGCCAGCAGTCATAACGACAGGGTGAACACTGAAGCTTTCTTT
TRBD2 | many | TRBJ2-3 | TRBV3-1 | CASSRRTSGGIRDTQYF | TGTGCCAGCAGCCGAAGGACTAGCGGGGGGATACGGGATACGCAGTATTTT